This T cell receptor beta chain originates from a study of T-cell memory formation after mild COVID-19. One entry per CDR3 protein, called by TCRdb with MiXCR from the 5' RACE reads. The profile shows around 370,000 distinct CDR3 sequences, roughly 21% of them singletons. This clonotype was detected only a few times. CDR3 length: 15 amino acids. With V trimmed by 6 bases and J by 4 bases, 11 bases remained unmatched. Germline V gene data show CDR1 as LGHDT and CDR2 as YNNKEL (reference sequence). Sequencing was carried out using PBMCs or a T cell subset sorted from them (not recorded which). V usage is TRBV3-1 and J usage is TRBJ2-7; the match to TRBD1 covers 8 bases. This clonotype was sampled from an adult woman who had mild COVID-19 (a few samples of this study predate the infection). Cell type and time point are not known. The CDR3 reads CASSLGQGWAYEQYF. The CDR3 coding sequence is TGTGCCAGCAGTCTAGGACAGGGATGGGCTTACGAGCAGTACTTC.